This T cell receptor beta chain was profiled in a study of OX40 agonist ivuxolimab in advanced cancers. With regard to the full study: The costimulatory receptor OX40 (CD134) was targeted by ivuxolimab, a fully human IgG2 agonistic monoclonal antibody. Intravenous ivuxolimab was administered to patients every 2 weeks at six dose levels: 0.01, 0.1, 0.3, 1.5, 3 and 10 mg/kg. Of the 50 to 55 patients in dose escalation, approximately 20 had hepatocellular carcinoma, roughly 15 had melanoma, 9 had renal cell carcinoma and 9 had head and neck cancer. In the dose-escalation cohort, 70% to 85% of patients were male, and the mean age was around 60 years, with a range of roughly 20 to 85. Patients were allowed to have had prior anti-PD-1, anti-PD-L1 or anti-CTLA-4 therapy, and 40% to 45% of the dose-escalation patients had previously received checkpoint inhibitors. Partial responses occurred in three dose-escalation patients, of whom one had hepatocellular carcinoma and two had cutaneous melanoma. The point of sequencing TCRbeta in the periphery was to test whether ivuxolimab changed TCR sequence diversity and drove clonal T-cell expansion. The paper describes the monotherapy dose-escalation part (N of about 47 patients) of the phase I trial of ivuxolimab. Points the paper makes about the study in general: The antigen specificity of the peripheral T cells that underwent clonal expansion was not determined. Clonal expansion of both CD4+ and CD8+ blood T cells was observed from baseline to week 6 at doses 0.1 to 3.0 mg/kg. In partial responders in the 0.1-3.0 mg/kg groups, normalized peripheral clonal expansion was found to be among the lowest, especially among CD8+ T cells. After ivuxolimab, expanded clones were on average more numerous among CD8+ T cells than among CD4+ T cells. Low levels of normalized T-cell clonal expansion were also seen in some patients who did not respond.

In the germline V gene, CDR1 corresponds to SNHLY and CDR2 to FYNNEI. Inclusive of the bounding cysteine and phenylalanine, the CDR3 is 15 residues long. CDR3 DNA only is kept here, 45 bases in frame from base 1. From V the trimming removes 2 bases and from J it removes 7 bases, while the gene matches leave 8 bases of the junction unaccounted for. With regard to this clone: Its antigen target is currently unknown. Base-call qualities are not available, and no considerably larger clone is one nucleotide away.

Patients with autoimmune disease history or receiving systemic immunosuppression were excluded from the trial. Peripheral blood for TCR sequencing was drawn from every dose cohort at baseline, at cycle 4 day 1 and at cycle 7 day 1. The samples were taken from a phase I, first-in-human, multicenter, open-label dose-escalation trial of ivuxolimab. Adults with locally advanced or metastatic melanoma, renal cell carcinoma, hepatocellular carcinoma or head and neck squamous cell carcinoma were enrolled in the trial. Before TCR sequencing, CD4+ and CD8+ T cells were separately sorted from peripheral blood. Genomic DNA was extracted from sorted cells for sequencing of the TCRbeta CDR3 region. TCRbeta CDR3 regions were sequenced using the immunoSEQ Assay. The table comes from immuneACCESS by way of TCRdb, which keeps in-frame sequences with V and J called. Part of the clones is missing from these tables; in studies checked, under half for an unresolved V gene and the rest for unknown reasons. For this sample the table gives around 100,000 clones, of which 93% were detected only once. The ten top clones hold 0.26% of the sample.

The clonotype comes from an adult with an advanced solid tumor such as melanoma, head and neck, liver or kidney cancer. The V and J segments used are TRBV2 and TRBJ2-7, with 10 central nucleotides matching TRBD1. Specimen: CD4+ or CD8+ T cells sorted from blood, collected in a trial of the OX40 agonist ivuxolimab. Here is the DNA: TGTGCCAGCAGTGAATATGGGACAGGGGAACGGGAGCAGTACTTC. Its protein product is CASSEYGTGEREQYF.